The 10 T cell receptor beta chains below come from one sample, sequenced in a study of blood T cell repertoires in COVID-19. Profiling relied on immunoSEQ multiplex PCR, and the TCRdb table lists in-frame clones only, not all of them. In the table there are around 100,000 clones, roughly 87% of which are singletons. Sequencing was carried out using peripheral blood. The receptor source for this set is a young man in a cohort sampled during active COVID-19.

This clone was detected once. The chain carries TRBV5-4 and TRBJ2-5, with D possibly TRBD1 on 7 matching bases. This CDR3 has 14 amino acids. CDR1 is SGHNT and CDR2 is YYREEE in the germline V gene (reference sequence). V was cut by 4 bases and J by 5 bases, with 15 bases left in between. The CDR3 region has the DNA TGTGCCAGCAGCGCACGCAGGGGGGAGGAGACCCAGTACTTC. Translation gives CASSARRGEETQYF.

The chain couples TRBV18 to TRBJ1-4, with D tentatively TRBD1 (6 bases). CDR3 length: 13 residues. Trimming left V 1 base short and J 8 bases short, with 8 bases between. Germline assignment: CDR1 KGHSH and CDR2 LQKENI. DNA of the CDR3: TGTGCCAGCTCACCACGTCAGGGGGAAAAACTGTTTTTT. It is translated as CASSPRQGEKLFF. Full variable domain (remainder filled in from reference TRBV18 and TRBJ1-4): NAGVMQNPRHLVRRRGQEARLRCSPMKGHSHVYWYRQLPEEGLKFMVYLQKENIIDESGMPKERFSAEFPKEGPSILRIQQVVRGDSAAYFCASSPRQGEKLFFGSGTQLSVL.

The rearrangement uses TRBV18 and TRBJ1-2, with 7 bases aligning to TRBD1. V trimming: 5 bases; J trimming: 2 bases; junction bases outside the gene matches: 14. The CDR3 has 17 amino acids. The germline CDR1 and CDR2 sequences are KGHSH and LQKENI. DNA of the CDR3: TGTGCCAGCTCATCTCTCCCGACCGGGACAGCCAACTATGGCTACACCTTC. Translated: CASSSLPTGTANYGYTF.

V is TRBV15 and J is TRBJ2-2; possibly TRBD1 for D (6 bases). The V and J ends lost 3 bases and 1 base respectively, with 12 bases between them. Per the germline V gene, CDR1 is LNHNV and CDR2 is YYDKDF (reference sequence). The CDR3 is 16 residues long. In DNA, the CDR3 is TGTGCCACCAGCAGCAGGGACAAAGAGAACACCGGGGAGCTGTTTTTT. Its translation is CATSSRDKENTGELFF.

The gene calls are TRBV14 and TRBJ1-5; no definite D call. V gave up 4 bases and J gave up 2 bases, with 9 bases separating them. The CDR3 extends over 14 amino acids. Looked up from germline, CDR1 is SGHDN and CDR2 is FVKESK. For the CDR3, the DNA is TGTGCCAGCAGCCTTGGGGAGGGCAATCAGCCCCAGCATTTT. This codes for CASSLGEGNQPQHF.

This clone appeared a single time. This chain links TRBV14 with TRBJ2-5; D not certain. The CDR3 extends over 16 amino acids. V lost 0 bases and J 4 bases, leaving 15 bases between the germline ends. Germline V CDR1 and CDR2: SGHDN, FVKESK. The CDR3 DNA sequence: TGTGCCAGCAGCCAAGACGGCAGGTTCGGTTCAGAGACCCAGTACTTC. It codes for CASSQDGRFGSETQYF.

The chain joins TRBV30 to TRBJ1-4; D remains ambiguous. This CDR3 spans 16 amino acids. Germline loops: CDR1 GTSNPN, CDR2 SVGIG (reference sequence). V lost 0 bases, J lost 5 bases, and 16 bases lay in between. CDR3 amino acids: CAWSVFRAGGNEKLFF. The CDR3 bases are TGTGCCTGGAGTGTATTTCGGGCGGGAGGGAATGAAAAACTGTTTTTT. The full variable domain, in which reference TRBV30 and TRBJ1-4 provide the parts outside the CDR3, is SQTIHQWPATLVQPVGSPLSLECTVEGTSNPNLYWYRQAAGRGLQLLFYSVGIGQISSEVPQNLSASRPQDRQFILSSKKLLLSDSGFYLCAWSVFRAGGNEKLFFGSGTQLSVL.

The count of this clone is one. The chain uses TRBV3-1 (or the pseudogene TRBV3-2) and TRBJ1-2, with D tentatively TRBD1 (6 bases). This CDR3 region has 12 residues. In germline, CDR1 is LGHDT, CDR2 YNNKEL (reference sequence). V shed 3 bases and J shed 8 bases, with 10 bases lying between them. The CDR3 nucleotides read TGTGCCAGCAGCCACCAGGGGAAGGGCTACACCTTC. It translates to CASSHQGKGYTF.

This chain joins TRBV27 and TRBJ2-7; D may be TRBD1 (5 bases). This CDR3 has 14 amino acids. Trimming shortened V by 6 bases and J by 5 bases, and 17 bases separated the two germline ends. The germline CDR1 and CDR2 sequences are MNHEY and SMNVEV (reference sequence). This CDR3 is CASRFTPQVHEQYF. For the CDR3, the DNA is TGTGCCAGCAGGTTTACCCCACAGGTCCACGAGCAGTACTTC.

The J gene is TRBJ2-5, the V gene TRBV20-1, with TRBD2 matching over 10 bases. J gave up 5 bases and V 3 bases, and 6 bases lay outside the gene matches. The germline CDR1 and CDR2 sequences are DFQATT and SNEGSKA (reference sequence). The CDR3 extends over 14 amino acids. The CDR3 region is CSASSSGGAETQYF. Written as DNA, the CDR3 is TGCAGTGCTAGTTCGAGCGGGGGGGCGGAGACCCAGTACTTC.